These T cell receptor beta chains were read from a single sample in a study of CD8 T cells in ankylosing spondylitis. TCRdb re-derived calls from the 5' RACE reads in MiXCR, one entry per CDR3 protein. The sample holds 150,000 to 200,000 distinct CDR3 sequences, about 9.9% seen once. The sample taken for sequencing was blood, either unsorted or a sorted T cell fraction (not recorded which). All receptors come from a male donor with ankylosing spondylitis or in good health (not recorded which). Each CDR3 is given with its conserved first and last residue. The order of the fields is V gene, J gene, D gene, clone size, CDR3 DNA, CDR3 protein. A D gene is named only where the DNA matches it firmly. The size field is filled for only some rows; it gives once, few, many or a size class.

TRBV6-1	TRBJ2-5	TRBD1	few	TGTGCCAGCAGTAAGGGACAGGACAGGATTGAGACCCAGTACTTC	CASSKGQDRIETQYF
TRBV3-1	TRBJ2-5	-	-	TGTGCCAGCAGCCAAATTGAAGCGGAAAGTCCCCAAGAGACCCAGTACTTC	CASSQIEAESPQETQYF
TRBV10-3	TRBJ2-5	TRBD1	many	TGTGCCACCCAAGGGGGCTTAGAGACCCAGTACTTC	CATQGGLETQYF
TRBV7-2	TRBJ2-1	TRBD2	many	TGTGCCAGCAGCTTAGCGGACGGGAGGAGGCAGTTCTTC	CASSLADGRRQFF
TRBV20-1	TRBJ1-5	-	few	TGCAGTGCTACTAGACAGGACTTGAATTATCAGCCCCAGCATTTT	CSATRQDLNYQPQHF
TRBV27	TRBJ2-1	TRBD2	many	TGTGCCAGCAGCGAGACTAGCGGGGGTGACAATGAGCAGTTCTTC	CASSETSGGDNEQFF
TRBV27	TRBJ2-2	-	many	TGTGCCAGCAGTTTCACGGGGCGTGACACCGGGGAGCTGTTTTTT	CASSFTGRDTGELFF
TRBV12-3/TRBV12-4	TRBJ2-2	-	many	TGTGCCAGCAGTTTAGCGGGGGAAGTGGGTTTGGCGGGATTGAACACCGGGGAGCTGTTTTTT	CASSLAGEVGLAGLNTGELFF
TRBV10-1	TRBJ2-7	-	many	TGCGCCAGCAGTGAGTGGGGGTCCCACGAGCAGTACTTC	CASSEWGSHEQYF
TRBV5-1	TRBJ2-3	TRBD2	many	TGCGCCAGCAGCACGGAAGCGGGAATAAGCGCAGATACGCAGTATTTT	CASSTEAGISADTQYF
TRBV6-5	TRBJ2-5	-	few	TGTGCCAGCAGTTACTCCCCAGGAGAGACCCAGTACTTC	CASSYSPGETQYF
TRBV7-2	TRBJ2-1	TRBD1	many	TGTGCCAGCAGCTTAGGGCGACAGGGTCGGGTGTCGGGCAATGAGCAGTTCTTC	CASSLGRQGRVSGNEQFF
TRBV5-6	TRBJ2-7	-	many	TGTGCCAGCAGCGGGGGCCTTTACGACGGTTACTCCTACGAGCAGTACTTC	CASSGGLYDGYSYEQYF
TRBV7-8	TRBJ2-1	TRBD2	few	TGTGCCAGCAGCTTAGCGACTAGCGGGACGGATGAGCAGTTCTTC	CASSLATSGTDEQFF
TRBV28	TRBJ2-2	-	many	TGTGCCAGCAGCCGAACAGGGCAATACACCGGGGAGCTGTTTTTT	CASSRTGQYTGELFF
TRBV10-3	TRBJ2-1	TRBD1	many	TGTGCCATCAGTGAGGTCGGACAGGGGGCAAACAATGAGCAGTTCTTC	CAISEVGQGANNEQFF
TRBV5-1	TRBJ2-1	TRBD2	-	TGCGCCAGCAGCTTGGGCGGGAGGGCCCCCAATGAGCAGTTCTTC	CASSLGGRAPNEQFF
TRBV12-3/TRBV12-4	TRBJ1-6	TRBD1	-	TGTGCCAGCAGCCTCTCCGGGACAGTCAATTCACCCCTCCACTTT	CASSLSGTVNSPLHF
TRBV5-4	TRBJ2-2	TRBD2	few	TGTGCCAGCAGGTCTAGCGGGGGGGCGAACACCGGGGAGCTGTTTTTT	CASRSSGGANTGELFF
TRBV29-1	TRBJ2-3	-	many	TGCAGCGTTGAAGGCCTAAGGGGCGGGGATATCACAGATACGCAGTATTTT	CSVEGLRGGDITDTQYF
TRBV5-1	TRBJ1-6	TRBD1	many	TGCGCCAGCAGCTTGGAGCAGGGGGTGCGTTCACCCCTCCACTTT	CASSLEQGVRSPLHF
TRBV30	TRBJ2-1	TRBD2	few	TGTGCCTGGAGTGATCCCCCTAAACGGGAGGTGGAAGCCTACAATGAGCAGTTCTTC	CAWSDPPKREVEAYNEQFF
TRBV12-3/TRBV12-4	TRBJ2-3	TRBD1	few	TGTGCCAGCAGTTTCACAGGGGCCACGTCTAGCACAGATACGCAGTATTTT	CASSFTGATSSTDTQYF
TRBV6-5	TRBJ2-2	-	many	TGTGCCAGCAGTTACGTTACCGGGGGCGCGTACACCGGGGAGCTGTTTTTT	CASSYVTGGAYTGELFF
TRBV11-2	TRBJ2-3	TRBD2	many	TGTGCCAGCAGCTTAGTAGGCCTAGCGGGGACAAATACGCAGTATTTT	CASSLVGLAGTNTQYF
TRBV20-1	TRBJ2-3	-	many	TGCAGTGCTAGAGGGGACACCTACACAGATACGCAGTATTTT	CSARGDTYTDTQYF
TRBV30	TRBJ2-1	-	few	TGTGCCTGGAGTGATGGCTCCGGACACCTCAATGAGCAGTTCTTC	CAWSDGSGHLNEQFF
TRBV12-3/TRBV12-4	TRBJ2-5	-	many	TGTGCCAGCAGTCGGAAGGAGACCCAGTACTTC	CASSRKETQYF
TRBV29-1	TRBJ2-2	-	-	TGCAGCGGAGAGAGGTCTCAGGGAGGCACCGGGGAGCTGTTTTTT	CSGERSQGGTGELFF
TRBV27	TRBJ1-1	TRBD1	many	TGTGCCAGCAGGGACCAGGGGGCAACTGAAGCTTTCTTT	CASRDQGATEAFF
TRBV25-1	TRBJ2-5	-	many	TGTGCCAGCAGTGAAAACAGGGTTGAAGAGACCCAGTACTTC	CASSENRVEETQYF
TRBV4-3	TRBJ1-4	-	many	TGCGCCAGCAGCCTCTCGCCGGGACGCATTAATGAAAAACTGTTTTTT	CASSLSPGRINEKLFF
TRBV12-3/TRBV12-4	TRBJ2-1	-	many	TGTGCCAGCAGTTTTGAGGGAAACTCCTACAATGAGCAGTTCTTC	CASSFEGNSYNEQFF
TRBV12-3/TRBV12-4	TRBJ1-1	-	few	TGTGCCAGCAGTAGGCCCGGGTGGTTTGGTCTCACTGAAGCTTTCTTT	CASSRPGWFGLTEAFF
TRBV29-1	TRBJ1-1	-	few	TGCAGCGTGAGCACAGGGCGGAACACTGAAGCTTTCTTT	CSVSTGRNTEAFF
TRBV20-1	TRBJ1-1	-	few	TGCAGTGCTAGAGATTTGAGGCGGACGAACACTGAAGCTTTCTTT	CSARDLRRTNTEAFF
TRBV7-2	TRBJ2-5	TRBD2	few	TGTGCCAGCAGCTTATTTGGGGGGGAAATACAAGAGACCCAGTACTTC	CASSLFGGEIQETQYF
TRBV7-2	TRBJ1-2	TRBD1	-	TGTGCCAGCAGATGGGACAGGGGATTGAAAAACTATGGCTACACCTTC	CASRWDRGLKNYGYTF
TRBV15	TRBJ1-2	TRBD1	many	TGTGCCACCAGCAGAGATCGGACAGGGGACTATGGCTACACCTTC	CATSRDRTGDYGYTF
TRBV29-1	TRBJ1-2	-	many	TGCAGCGTTGAACGGGACTTGACATATGGCTACACCTTC	CSVERDLTYGYTF
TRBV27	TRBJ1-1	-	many	TGTGCCAGCAGTTTTCGGCCGGCGCCTACTGAAGCTTTCTTT	CASSFRPAPTEAFF
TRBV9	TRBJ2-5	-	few	TGTGCCAGCAGCCTTCGAGTGTGGGGAGCCCAGTACTTC	CASSLRVWGAQYF
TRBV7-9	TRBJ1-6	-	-	TGTGCCAGCAGCTTAGGGCAGCGGGATTCACCCCTCCACTTT	CASSLGQRDSPLHF
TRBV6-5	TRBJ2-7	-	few	TGTGCCAGCAGTTATTACCCAGGGAAGTCCTACGAGCAGTACTTC	CASSYYPGKSYEQYF
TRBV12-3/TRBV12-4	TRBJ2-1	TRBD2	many	TGTGCCAGCAGTTTCGTAACTAGCGGTTACAATGAGCAGTTCTTC	CASSFVTSGYNEQFF
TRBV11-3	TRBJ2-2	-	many	TGTGCCAGCAGCTTGAACCGCTTAAACACCGGGGAGCTGTTTTTT	CASSLNRLNTGELFF
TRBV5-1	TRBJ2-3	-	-	TGCGCCAGCAGCGAGATCCCCGCAGTGTCCGCAGATACGCAGTATTTT	CASSEIPAVSADTQYF
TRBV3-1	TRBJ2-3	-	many	TGTGCCAGCAGCCCGGATGCAGGCACAGATACGCAGTATTTT	CASSPDAGTDTQYF
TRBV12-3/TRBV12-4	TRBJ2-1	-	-	TGTGCCAGCAGTTTACGGGTAGCGGAGAGCGCCTACAATGAGCAGTTCTTC	CASSLRVAESAYNEQFF
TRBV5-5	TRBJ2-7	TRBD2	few	TGTGCCAGCAGCTTCGTAGCGGGACTCGGCTACGAGCAGTACTTC	CASSFVAGLGYEQYF
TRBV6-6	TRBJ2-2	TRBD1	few	TGTGCCAGCAGTTACCCTACAGGGGGCGGCACCGGGGAGCTGTTTTTT	CASSYPTGGGTGELFF
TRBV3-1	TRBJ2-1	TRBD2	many	TGTGCCAGCAGCTGGGGACTAGCGGGATTCAATGAGCAGTTCTTC	CASSWGLAGFNEQFF
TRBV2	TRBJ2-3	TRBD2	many	TGTGCCAGCATCCGACTAGCGGGGGGGGTCGGAGATACGCAGTATTTT	CASIRLAGGVGDTQYF
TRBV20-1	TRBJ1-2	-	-	TGCAGTGCTAGGACCGAAGGGGACTACTATGGCTACACCTTC	CSARTEGDYYGYTF
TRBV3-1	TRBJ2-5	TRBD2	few	TGTGCCAGCAGCTTAGGCCTTCTAGCGGCAGAGACCCAGTACTTC	CASSLGLLAAETQYF